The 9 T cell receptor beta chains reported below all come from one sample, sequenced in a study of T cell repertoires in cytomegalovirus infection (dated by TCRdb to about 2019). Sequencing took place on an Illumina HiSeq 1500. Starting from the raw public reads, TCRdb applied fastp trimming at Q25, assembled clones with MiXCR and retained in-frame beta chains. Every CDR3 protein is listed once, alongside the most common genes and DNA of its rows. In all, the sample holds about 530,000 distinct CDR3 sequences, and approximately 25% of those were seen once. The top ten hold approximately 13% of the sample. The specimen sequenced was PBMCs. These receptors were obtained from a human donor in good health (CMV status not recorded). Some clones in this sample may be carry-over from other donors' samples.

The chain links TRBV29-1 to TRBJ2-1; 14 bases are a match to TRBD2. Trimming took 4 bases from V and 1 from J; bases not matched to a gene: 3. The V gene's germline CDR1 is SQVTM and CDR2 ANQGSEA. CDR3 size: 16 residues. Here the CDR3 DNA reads TGCAGCGTTGCCGGACTAGCGGGGGGTTCCTACAATGAGCAGTTCTTC. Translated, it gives CSVAGLAGGSYNEQFF.

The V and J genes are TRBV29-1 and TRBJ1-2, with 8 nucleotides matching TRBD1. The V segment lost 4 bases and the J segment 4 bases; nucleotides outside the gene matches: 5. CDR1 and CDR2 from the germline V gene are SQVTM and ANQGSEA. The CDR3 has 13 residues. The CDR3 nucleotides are TGCAGCGTTGCTAAGACAGGGGTCTATGGCTACACCTTC. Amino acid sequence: CSVAKTGVYGYTF.

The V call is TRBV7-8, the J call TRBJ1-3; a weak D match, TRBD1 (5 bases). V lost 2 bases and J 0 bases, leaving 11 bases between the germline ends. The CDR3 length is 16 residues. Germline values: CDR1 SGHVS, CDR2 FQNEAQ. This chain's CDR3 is CASSLPRTPSGNTIYF. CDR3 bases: TGTGCCAGCAGCTTACCTCGGACACCCTCTGGAAACACCATATATTTT. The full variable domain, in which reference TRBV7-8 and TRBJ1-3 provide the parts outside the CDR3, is GAGVSQSPRYKVAKRGQDVALRCDPISGHVSLFWYQQALGQGPEFLTYFQNEAQLDKSGLPSDRFFAERPEGSVSTLKIQRTQQEDSAVYLCASSLPRTPSGNTIYFGEGSWLTVV.

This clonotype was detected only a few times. The CDR3 nucleotides are TGTGCTAGTCAACAGGGATTCGAGACCCAGTACTTC. It specifies CASQQGFETQYF. The chain carries TRBV12-5 and TRBJ2-5; D perhaps matches TRBD1 (6 bases). V was shortened by 8 bases and J by 5 bases, with 12 bases between the two germline ends. Germline V CDR1 and CDR2: LGHNT, FRNRAP. The CDR3 has 12 amino acids.

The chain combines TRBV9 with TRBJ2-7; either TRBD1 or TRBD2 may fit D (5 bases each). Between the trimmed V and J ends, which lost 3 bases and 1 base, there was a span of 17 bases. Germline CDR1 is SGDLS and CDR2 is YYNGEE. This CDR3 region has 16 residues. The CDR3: CASSAYRDVRSYEQYF. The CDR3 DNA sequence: TGTGCCAGCAGCGCTTACCGGGACGTACGTTCCTACGAGCAGTACTTC.

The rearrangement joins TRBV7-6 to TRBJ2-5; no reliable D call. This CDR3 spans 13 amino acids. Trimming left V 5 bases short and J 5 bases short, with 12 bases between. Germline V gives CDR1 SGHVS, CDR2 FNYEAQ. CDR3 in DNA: TGTGCCAGCAGCGGTCCCACTACGGAGACCCAGTACTTC. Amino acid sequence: CASSGPTTETQYF.

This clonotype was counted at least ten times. As DNA, the CDR3 is TGTGCCAGCCCCTCGGAGGAGACCCAGTACTTC. It specifies CASPSEETQYF. This chain joins TRBV28 and TRBJ2-5; D call uncertain. Germline loops: CDR1 MDHEN, CDR2 SYDVKM. The CDR3 has 11 residues. Trimming left V 8 bases short and J 5 bases short, with 9 bases between.

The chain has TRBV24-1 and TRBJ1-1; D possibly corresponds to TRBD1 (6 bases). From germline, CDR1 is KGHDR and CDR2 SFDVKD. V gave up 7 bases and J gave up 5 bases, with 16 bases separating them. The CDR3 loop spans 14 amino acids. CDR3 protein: CATRKGGDRTEAFF. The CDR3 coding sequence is TGTGCCACCAGAAAGGGGGGGGACCGAACTGAAGCTTTCTTT.

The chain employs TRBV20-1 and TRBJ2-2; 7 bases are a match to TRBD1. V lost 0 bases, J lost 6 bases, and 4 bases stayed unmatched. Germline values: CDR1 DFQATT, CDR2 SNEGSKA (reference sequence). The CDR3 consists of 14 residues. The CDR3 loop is CSARETGRSGELFF. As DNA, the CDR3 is TGCAGTGCTAGAGAGACAGGGCGATCCGGGGAGCTGTTTTTT.